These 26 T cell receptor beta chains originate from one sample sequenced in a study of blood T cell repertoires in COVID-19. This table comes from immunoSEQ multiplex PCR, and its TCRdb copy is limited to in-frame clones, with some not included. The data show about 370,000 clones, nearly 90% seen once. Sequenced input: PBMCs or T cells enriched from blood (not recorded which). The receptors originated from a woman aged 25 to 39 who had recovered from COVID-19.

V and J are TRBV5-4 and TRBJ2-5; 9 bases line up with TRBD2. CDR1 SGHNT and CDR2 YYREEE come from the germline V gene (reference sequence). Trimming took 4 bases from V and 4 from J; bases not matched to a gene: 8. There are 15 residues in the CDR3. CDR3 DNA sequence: TGTGCCAGCAGCCATAGCGGGAGTGGGTTAGAGACCCAGTACTTC. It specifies CASSHSGSGLETQYF.

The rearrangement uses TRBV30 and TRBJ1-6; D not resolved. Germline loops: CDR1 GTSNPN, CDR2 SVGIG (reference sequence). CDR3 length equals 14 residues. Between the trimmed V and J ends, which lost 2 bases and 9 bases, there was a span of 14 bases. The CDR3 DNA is TGTGCCTGGAGTACCGTGGGAGACGGTTCACCCCTCCACTTT. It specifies CAWSTVGDGSPLHF. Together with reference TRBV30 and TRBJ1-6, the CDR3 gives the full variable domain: SQTIHQWPATLVQPVGSPLSLECTVEGTSNPNLYWYRQAAGRGLQLLFYSVGIGQISSEVPQNLSASRPQDRQFILSSKKLLLSDSGFYLCAWSTVGDGSPLHFGNGTRLTVT.

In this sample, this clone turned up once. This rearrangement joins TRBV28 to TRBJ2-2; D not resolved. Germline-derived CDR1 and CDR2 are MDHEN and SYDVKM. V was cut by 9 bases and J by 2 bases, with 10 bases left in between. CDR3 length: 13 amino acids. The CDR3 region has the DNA TGTGCCAGTTACGCCAGTAACACCGGGGAGCTGTTTTTT. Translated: CASYASNTGELFF.

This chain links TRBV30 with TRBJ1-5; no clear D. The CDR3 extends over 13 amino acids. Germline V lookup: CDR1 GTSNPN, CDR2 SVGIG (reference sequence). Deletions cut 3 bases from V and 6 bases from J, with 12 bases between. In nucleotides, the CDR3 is TGTGCCTGGAGCGCGGGCGGTCCTCAGCCCCAGCATTTT. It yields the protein CAWSAGGPQPQHF.

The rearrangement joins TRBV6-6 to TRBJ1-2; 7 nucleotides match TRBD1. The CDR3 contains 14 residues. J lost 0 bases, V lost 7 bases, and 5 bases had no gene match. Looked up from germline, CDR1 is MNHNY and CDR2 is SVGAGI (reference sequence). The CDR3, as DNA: TGTGCCAGCAACGGACAGGCCCCTAACTATGGCTACACCTTC. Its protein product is CASNGQAPNYGYTF.

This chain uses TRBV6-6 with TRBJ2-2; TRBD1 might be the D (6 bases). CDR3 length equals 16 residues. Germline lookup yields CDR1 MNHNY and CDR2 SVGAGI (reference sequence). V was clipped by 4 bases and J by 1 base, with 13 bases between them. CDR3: CASSSDGTLNTGELFF. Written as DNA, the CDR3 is TGTGCCAGCAGTTCAGACGGGACACTGAACACCGGGGAGCTGTTTTTT.

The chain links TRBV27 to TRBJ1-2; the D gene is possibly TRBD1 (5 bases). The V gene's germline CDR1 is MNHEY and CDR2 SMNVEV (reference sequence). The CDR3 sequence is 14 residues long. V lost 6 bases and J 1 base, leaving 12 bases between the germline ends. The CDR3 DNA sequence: TGTGCCAGCAGCCCTGCAAGGGGTAACTATGGCTACACCTTC. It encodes CASSPARGNYGYTF.

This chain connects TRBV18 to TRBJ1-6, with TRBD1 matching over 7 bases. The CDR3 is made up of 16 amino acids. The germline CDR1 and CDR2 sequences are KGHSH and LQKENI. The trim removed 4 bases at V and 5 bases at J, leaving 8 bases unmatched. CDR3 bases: TGTGCCAGCTCACTAAGTCAGGGGGTTGATAATTCACCCCTCCACTTT. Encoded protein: CASSLSQGVDNSPLHF. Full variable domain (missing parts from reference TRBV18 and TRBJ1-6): NAGVMQNPRHLVRRRGQEARLRCSPMKGHSHVYWYRQLPEEGLKFMVYLQKENIIDESGMPKERFSAEFPKEGPSILRIQQVVRGDSAAYFCASSLSQGVDNSPLHFGNGTRLTVT.

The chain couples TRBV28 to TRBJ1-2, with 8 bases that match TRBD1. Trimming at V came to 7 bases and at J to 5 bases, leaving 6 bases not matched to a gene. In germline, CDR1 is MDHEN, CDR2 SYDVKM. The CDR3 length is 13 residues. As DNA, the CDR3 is TGTGCCAGCATATCAGGGGGCCGTTATGGCTACACCTTC. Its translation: CASISGGRYGYTF.

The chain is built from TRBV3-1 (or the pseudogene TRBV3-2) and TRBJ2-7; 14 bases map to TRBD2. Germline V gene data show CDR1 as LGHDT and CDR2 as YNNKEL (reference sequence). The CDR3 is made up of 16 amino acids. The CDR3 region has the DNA TGTGCGAAGACCGGGACTAGCGGGAGTGGCTCCTACGAGCAGTACTTC. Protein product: CAKTGTSGSGSYEQYF.

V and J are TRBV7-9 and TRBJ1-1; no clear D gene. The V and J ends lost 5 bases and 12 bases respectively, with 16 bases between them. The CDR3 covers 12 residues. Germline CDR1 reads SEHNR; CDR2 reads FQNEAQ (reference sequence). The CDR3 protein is CASSPGVGGTFF. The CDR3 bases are TGTGCCAGCAGCCCCGGAGTAGGCGGCACTTTCTTT.

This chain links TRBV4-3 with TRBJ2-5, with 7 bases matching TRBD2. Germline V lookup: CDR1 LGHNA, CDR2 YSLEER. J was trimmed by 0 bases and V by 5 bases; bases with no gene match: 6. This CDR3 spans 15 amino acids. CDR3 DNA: TGCGCCAGCAGCGAGGGCGGGGGTTACCAAGAGACCCAGTACTTC. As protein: CASSEGGGYQETQYF.

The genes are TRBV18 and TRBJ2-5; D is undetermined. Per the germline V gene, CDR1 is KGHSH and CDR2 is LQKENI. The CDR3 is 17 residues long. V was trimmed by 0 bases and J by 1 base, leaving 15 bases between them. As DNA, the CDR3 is TGTGCCAGCTCACCACCCTGGTCCGCTCAGTCCCAAGAGACCCAGTACTTC. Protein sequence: CASSPPWSAQSQETQYF.

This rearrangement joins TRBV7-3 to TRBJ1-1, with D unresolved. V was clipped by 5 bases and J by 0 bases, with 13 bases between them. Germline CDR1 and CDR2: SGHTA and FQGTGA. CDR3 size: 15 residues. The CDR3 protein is CASSIREVVNTEAFF. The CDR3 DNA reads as TGTGCCAGCAGCATAAGGGAGGTGGTGAACACTGAAGCTTTCTTT.

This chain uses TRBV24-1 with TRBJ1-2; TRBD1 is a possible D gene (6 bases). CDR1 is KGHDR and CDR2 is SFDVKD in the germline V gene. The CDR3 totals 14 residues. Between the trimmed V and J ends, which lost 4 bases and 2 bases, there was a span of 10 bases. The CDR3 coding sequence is TGTGCCACCAGTGAGGCCGGACAGAACTATGGCTACACCTTC. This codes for CATSEAGQNYGYTF.

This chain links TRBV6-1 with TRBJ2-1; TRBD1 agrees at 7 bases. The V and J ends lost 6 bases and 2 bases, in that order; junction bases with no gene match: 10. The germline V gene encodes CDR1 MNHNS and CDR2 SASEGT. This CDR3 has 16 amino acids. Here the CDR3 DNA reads TGTGCCAGCAGCGAAATACAGGGGTATACCTACAATGAGCAGTTCTTC. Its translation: CASSEIQGYTYNEQFF.

The CDR3 bases are TGTGCCTGGCGTCAGGGGGGATCCCAAGAGACCCAGTACTTC. Translating it yields CAWRQGGSQETQYF. The chain joins TRBV30 to TRBJ2-5; D perhaps matches TRBD1 (7 bases). The CDR3 loop spans 14 amino acids. Germline loops: CDR1 GTSNPN, CDR2 SVGIG (reference sequence). The V end was cut by 5 bases, the J end by 1 base, with 14 bases between.

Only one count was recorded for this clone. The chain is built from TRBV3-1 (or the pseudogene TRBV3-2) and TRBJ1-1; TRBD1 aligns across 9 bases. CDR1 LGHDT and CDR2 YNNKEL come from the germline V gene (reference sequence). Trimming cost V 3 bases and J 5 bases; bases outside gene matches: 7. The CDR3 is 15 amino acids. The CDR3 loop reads CASSQVPGQGTEAFF. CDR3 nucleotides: TGTGCCAGCAGCCAGGTCCCGGGACAGGGAACTGAAGCTTTCTTT.

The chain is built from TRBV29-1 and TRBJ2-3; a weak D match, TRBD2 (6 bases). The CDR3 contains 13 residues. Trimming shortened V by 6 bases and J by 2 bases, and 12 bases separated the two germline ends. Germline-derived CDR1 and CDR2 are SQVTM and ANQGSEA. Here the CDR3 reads CSVSSDTTDTQYF. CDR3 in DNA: TGCAGCGTATCTAGCGACACCACAGATACGCAGTATTTT.

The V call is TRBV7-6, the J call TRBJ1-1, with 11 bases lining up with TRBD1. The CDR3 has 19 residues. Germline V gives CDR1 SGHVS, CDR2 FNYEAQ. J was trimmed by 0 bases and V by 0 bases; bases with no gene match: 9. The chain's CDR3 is CASSLALDRGLIMNTEAFF. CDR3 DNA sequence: TGTGCCAGCAGCTTAGCCCTGGACAGGGGGCTAATTATGAACACTGAAGCTTTCTTT.

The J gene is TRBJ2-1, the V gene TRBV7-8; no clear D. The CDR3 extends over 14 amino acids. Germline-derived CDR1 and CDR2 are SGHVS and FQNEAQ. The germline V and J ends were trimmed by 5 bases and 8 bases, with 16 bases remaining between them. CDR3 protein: CASSANGARDEQFF. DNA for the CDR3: TGTGCCAGCAGCGCTAACGGCGCACGGGATGAGCAGTTCTTC.

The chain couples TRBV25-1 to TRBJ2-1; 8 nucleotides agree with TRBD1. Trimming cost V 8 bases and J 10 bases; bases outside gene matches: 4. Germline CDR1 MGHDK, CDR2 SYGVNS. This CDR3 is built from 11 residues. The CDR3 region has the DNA TGTGCCAGCTCAGGGGGCGGAGAGCAGTTCTTC. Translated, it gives CASSGGGEQFF. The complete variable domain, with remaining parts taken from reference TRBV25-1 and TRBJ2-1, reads EADIYQTPRYLVIGTGKKITLECSQTMGHDKMYWYQQDPGMELHLIHYSYGVNSTEKGDLSSESTVSRIRTEHFPLTLESARPSHTSQYLCASSGGGEQFFGPGTRLTVL.

The CDR3 sequence: CASSYGTSGVYQETQYF. The CDR3 DNA sequence: TGTGCCAGCAGTTACGGGACTAGCGGGGTCTACCAAGAGACCCAGTACTTC. The V and J genes are TRBV6-2 or TRBV6-3 and TRBJ2-5; TRBD2 matches 13 bases. Germline CDR1 and CDR2: MNHEY and SVGEGT. The trim removed 2 bases at V and 0 bases at J, leaving 3 bases unmatched. The CDR3 loop spans 17 amino acids.

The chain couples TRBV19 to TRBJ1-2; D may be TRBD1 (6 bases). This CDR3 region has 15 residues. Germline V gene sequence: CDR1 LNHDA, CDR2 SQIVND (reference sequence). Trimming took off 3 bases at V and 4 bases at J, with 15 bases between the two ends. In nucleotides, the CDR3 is TGTGCCAGTAGTATCCTCCTCAGGGGCGGCTATGGCTACACCTTC. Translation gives CASSILLRGGYGYTF.

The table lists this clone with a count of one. The CDR3 sequence is CASSPLGRVDSGNTIYF. CDR3 coding DNA: TGTGCCAGCAGTCCTCTCGGCAGGGTAGATTCTGGAAACACCATATATTTT. This sequence joins TRBV28 and TRBJ1-3; TRBD1 might be the D (5 bases). Trimming took off 5 bases at V and 1 base at J, with 18 bases between the two ends. CDR1 is MDHEN and CDR2 is SYDVKM in the germline V gene. The CDR3 is 17 residues long.

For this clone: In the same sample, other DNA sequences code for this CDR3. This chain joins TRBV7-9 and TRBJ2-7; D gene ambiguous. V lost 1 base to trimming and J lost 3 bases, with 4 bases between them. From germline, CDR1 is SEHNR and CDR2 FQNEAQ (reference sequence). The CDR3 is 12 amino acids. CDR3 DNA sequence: TGTGCCAGCAGCTTAGGGAGCTACGAGCAGTACTTC. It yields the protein CASSLGSYEQYF.